This TCR beta chain is from a study of blood T cell repertoires in COVID-19. The germline V gene encodes CDR1 SGHAT and CDR2 FQNNGV. Trimming took 4 bases from V and 7 from J, leaving 23 bases between them. This CDR3 has 17 residues. Only in-frame clones appear in the TCRdb table, and some are missing; sequencing was by immunoSEQ multiplex PCR. The repertoire holds hundreds of thousands of clones, with 70% to 90% as singletons. The specimen sequenced was PBMCs or T cells enriched from blood (not recorded which). V gene TRBV11-2 combines with J gene TRBJ2-1; possible D gene TRBD2, 5 bases. The origin of this receptor is a woman aged 18-29 years with acute COVID-19. This CDR3 is CASSSTGRGWPENEQFF. CDR3 sequence (DNA): TGTGCCAGCAGCTCCACCGGACGGGGTTGGCCCGAGAATGAGCAGTTCTTC.